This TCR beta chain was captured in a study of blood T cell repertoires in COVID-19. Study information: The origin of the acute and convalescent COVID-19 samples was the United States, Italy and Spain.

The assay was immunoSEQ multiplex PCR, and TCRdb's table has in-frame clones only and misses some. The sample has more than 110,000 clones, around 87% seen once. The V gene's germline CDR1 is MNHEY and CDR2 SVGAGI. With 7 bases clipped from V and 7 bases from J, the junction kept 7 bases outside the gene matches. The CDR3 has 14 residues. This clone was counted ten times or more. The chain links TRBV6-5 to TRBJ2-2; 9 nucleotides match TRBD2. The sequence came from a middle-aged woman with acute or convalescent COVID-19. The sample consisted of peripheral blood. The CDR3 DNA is TGTGCCAGCAAGAATAGCGGGGGTGTCGGGGAGCTGTTTTTT. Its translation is CASKNSGGVGELFF.